These 29 T cell receptor beta chains were sequenced from one sample in a study of response to subunit inactivated influenza vaccine. TCRdb processed the RT-PCR reads anew with MiXCR; each CDR3 protein has one entry. The sample yields about 570,000 distinct CDR3 sequences, about 11% seen once. The same sample was also used in a study of T cells expressing NK-cell markers. As reported in that work: With UMIs, 5'RACE template switching was used to make TCR beta cDNA.

Material: PBMCs from blood, obtained on the day of vaccination. The receptor source for this set is a man in his fifties who received an inactivated influenza vaccine.

In this sample, this clonotype turned up once. The chain couples TRBV4-2 to TRBJ2-5, with 7 positions matching TRBD1. The V and J ends lost 4 bases and 4 bases, in that order; junction bases with no gene match: 9. Germline V lookup: CDR1 LGHNA, CDR2 YNFKEQ. The CDR3 spans 15 residues. In DNA, the CDR3 is TGTGCCAGCAGCCGACGACAGGGAGAAGGAGAGACCCAGTACTTC. This codes for CASSRRQGEGETQYF.

The J gene is TRBJ2-7, the V gene TRBV6-2 or TRBV6-3, with D possibly matching TRBD1 (6 bases). The CDR3 loop spans 16 amino acids. V was shortened by 7 bases and J by 0 bases, with 19 bases between the two germline ends. CDR1 is MNHEY, CDR2 SVGEGT, per germline. The CDR3 nucleotides are TGTGCCAGCACCTACCAATACAGGGCTCCCTCCTACGAGCAGTACTTC. Protein product: CASTYQYRAPSYEQYF.

This clonotype has a handful of counts. For the CDR3, the DNA is TGTGCCAGCAGCCCACGGGACAAAGACACCGGGGAGCTGTTTTTT. Its protein product is CASSPRDKDTGELFF. V gene TRBV9 combines with J gene TRBJ2-2; tentative D call: TRBD1 (6 bases). CDR3 length: 15 residues. CDR1 SGDLS and CDR2 YYNGEE come from the germline V gene. V was pared by 4 bases and J by 3 bases, with 13 bases between.

This clonotype was counted a few times. The chain combines TRBV11-2 with TRBJ2-5; the match to TRBD1 covers 7 bases. Germline CDR1 reads SGHAT; CDR2 reads FQNNGV. The CDR3 sequence is 15 residues long. V trimming: 5 bases; J trimming: 1 base; junction bases outside the gene matches: 7. The CDR3 protein is CASSPDRASQETQYF. The DNA of the CDR3 is TGTGCCAGCAGCCCCGACAGGGCGTCCCAAGAGACCCAGTACTTC. The entire variable domain, with the rest obtained from reference TRBV11-2 and TRBJ2-5, is as follows: EAGVAQSPRYKIIEKRQSVAFWCNPISGHATLYWYQQILGQGPKLLIQFQNNGVVDDSQLPKDRFSAERLKGVDSTLKIQPAKLEDSAVYLCASSPDRASQETQYFGPGTRLLVL.

This clonotype was detected a few times. The V gene is TRBV7-2, the J gene TRBJ2-3, with 7 nucleotides matching TRBD2. The CDR3 runs 15 residues. V lost 1 base and J lost 4; bases outside the gene matches: 5. CDR1 is SGHTA and CDR2 is FQGNSA in the germline V gene. CDR3 sequence reads: CASSLDLAGPDTQYF. In DNA, the CDR3 is TGTGCCAGCAGCTTAGATTTAGCGGGCCCAGATACGCAGTATTTT.

This clonotype was counted at least ten times. The chain couples TRBV5-6 to TRBJ2-1; D is possibly TRBD1 (5 bases). V was trimmed by 4 bases and J by 2 bases, leaving 13 bases between them. The CDR3 is made up of 15 amino acids. CDR1 is SGHDT and CDR2 is YYEEEE in the germline V gene. The CDR3 DNA is TGTGCCAGCAGCCTTCAGGGAACCCCCTACAATGAGCAGTTCTTC. As protein: CASSLQGTPYNEQFF.

V usage is TRBV7-9 and J usage is TRBJ1-4, with TRBD1 as a possible D gene (6 bases). Germline V gene data show CDR1 as SEHNR and CDR2 as FQNEAQ (reference sequence). Trimming cost V 5 bases and J 6 bases, with 19 bases left between them. The CDR3 covers 16 residues. The CDR3 reads CASSPFYRPGDEKLFF. The CDR3 bases are TGTGCCAGCAGCCCCTTTTACAGGCCAGGGGATGAAAAACTGTTTTTT.

The CDR3 DNA sequence: TGTGCCAGCAGCTTCCCGAGGGGACTAGCGGGGTCGGCAGATACGCAGTATTTT. As protein: CASSFPRGLAGSADTQYF. The chain recombines TRBV11-2 with TRBJ2-3; 13 bases are shared with TRBD2. The CDR3 spans 18 residues. CDR1 is SGHAT and CDR2 is FQNNGV in the germline V gene. V dropped 3 bases and J dropped 4; count of bases not matched to a gene: 10.

This clonotype has just a few counts. The rearrangement uses TRBV19 and TRBJ1-1, with D uncertain. The CDR3 runs 13 residues. The V gene lost 9 bases and the J gene lost 4 bases, with 15 bases spanning the gap. Looked up from germline, CDR1 is LNHDA and CDR2 is SQIVND (reference sequence). CDR3 coding DNA: TGTGCCAGCCGAGGAGGGTGGACCACTGAAGCTTTCTTT. Translating gives CASRGGWTTEAFF.

This clonotype was seen many times. The chain links TRBV24-1 to TRBJ1-5; a possible D gene is TRBD1 (5 bases). The V gene's germline CDR1 is KGHDR and CDR2 SFDVKD. Trimming shortened V by 7 bases and J by 6 bases, and 9 bases separated the two germline ends. The CDR3 consists of 12 residues. CDR3 loop: CATSAGTQPQHF. The CDR3 coding sequence is TGTGCCACCAGCGCAGGGACTCAGCCCCAGCATTTT.

The chain uses TRBV20-1 and TRBJ2-7; no clear D. Per germline, CDR1 DFQATT and CDR2 SNEGSKA (reference sequence). The germline V and J ends were trimmed by 3 bases and 7 bases, with 16 bases remaining between them. The length of the CDR3 is 13 residues. The CDR3 protein is CSASLAAPWEQYF. The CDR3 region has the DNA TGCAGTGCTAGCCTCGCTGCACCCTGGGAGCAGTACTTC.

The chain recombines TRBV27 with TRBJ2-1, with 16 bases fitting TRBD2. In germline, CDR1 is MNHEY, CDR2 SMNVEV (reference sequence). Germline trimming cut 5 bases from V and 7 bases from J; bases unmatched to any gene: 5. The CDR3 is made up of 16 amino acids. In DNA form, the CDR3 reads TGTGCCAGCAGTGGGACTAGCGGGAGGGCCTTGAATGAGCAGTTCTTC. Amino acid sequence: CASSGTSGRALNEQFF.

This clonotype showed up many times. The chain joins TRBV11-2 to TRBJ2-3; the match to TRBD2 covers 13 bases. The germline gives CDR1 SGHAT, CDR2 FQNNGV. The CDR3 contains 21 residues. V trimming: 1 base; J trimming: 4 bases; junction bases outside the gene matches: 17. CDR3 DNA: TGTGCCAGCAGCTTAGGGGATTATTTAGTGGGACTAGCGGGGTTCCCAGATACGCAGTATTTT. Its protein product is CASSLGDYLVGLAGFPDTQYF.

The gene calls are TRBV4-2 and TRBJ1-3; no clear D gene. There are 17 residues in the CDR3. With 3 bases removed from V and 0 bases from J, the gap between germline ends came to 15 bases. Germline V CDR1 and CDR2: LGHNA, YNFKEQ. CDR3 sequence: CASSQARYGFSGNTIYF. DNA of the CDR3: TGTGCCAGCAGCCAGGCTCGTTATGGGTTCTCTGGAAACACCATATATTTT.

This clonotype was seen a handful of times. The chain links TRBV11-2 to TRBJ2-3; D is undetermined. CDR3 length: 15 amino acids. The V end was cut by 0 bases, the J end by 3 bases, with 10 bases between. Germline CDR1 SGHAT, CDR2 FQNNGV. CDR3 sequence reads: CASSLDPVKTDTQYF. The CDR3 DNA reads TGTGCCAGCAGCTTAGATCCAGTAAAGACAGATACGCAGTATTTT.

The chain carries TRBV20-1 and TRBJ2-1; D uncertain. With 4 bases removed from V and 5 bases from J, the gap between germline ends came to 12 bases. From germline, CDR1 is DFQATT and CDR2 SNEGSKA (reference sequence). The CDR3 spans 13 residues. The CDR3 DNA is TGCAGTGCTAATATCAGACTGAACAATGAGCAGTTCTTC. Translated, it gives CSANIRLNNEQFF.

This rearrangement joins TRBV14 to TRBJ2-1, with 12 bases fitting TRBD1. This CDR3 comprises 14 residues. Germline lookup yields CDR1 SGHDN and CDR2 FVKESK. Trimming cost V 6 bases and J 9 bases; bases outside gene matches: 6. Here the CDR3 reads CASRGTGGLSEQFF. The CDR3 nucleotides read TGTGCCAGCAGAGGGACAGGGGGCCTTAGTGAGCAGTTCTTC.

This clonotype was found many times. CDR3 coding DNA: TGTGCCAGCAGTTTAGCGAATCTGGTTAGAAATGGCTACACCTTC. As protein: CASSLANLVRNGYTF. The chain has TRBV12-3 or TRBV12-4 and TRBJ1-2; D is unresolved. CDR3 length: 15 residues. V lost 0 bases to trimming and J lost 6 bases, with 14 bases between them.

This clonotype showed up just a few times. The V and J genes are TRBV4-2 and TRBJ2-3; 13 bases line up with TRBD2. Trimming cost V 0 bases and J 2 bases; bases outside gene matches: 5. CDR3 length: 18 residues. Germline-derived CDR1 and CDR2 are LGHNA and YNFKEQ. Here the CDR3 DNA reads TGTGCCAGCAGCCAAGAAGGACTAGCGGGGGTGAACACAGATACGCAGTATTTT. The encoded protein is CASSQEGLAGVNTDTQYF.

V and J are TRBV6-1 and TRBJ1-2, with 8 bases identical to TRBD1. V shed 10 bases and J 0 bases; nucleotides not matched to a gene: 13. The CDR3 is made up of 16 amino acids. Germline values: CDR1 MNHNS, CDR2 SASEGT. CDR3 DNA sequence: TGTGCCATTGGACAGGGCGGGGGCCCACCTAACTATGGCTACACCTTC. Amino acids: CAIGQGGGPPNYGYTF.

This clonotype was observed a few times. J is TRBJ1-1 and V is TRBV28; D not certain. CDR3 size: 12 residues. V dropped 1 base and J dropped 11 bases, with 11 bases sitting between them. Germline CDR1 reads MDHEN; CDR2 reads SYDVKM. The CDR3 nucleotides read TGTGCCAGCAGTTTATCCCTTGGGGTGGCTTTCTTT. Residues: CASSLSLGVAFF.

This clonotype was counted only a few times. The DNA for the CDR3 is TGCGCCAGCAGCCAAGATGGGATTCGAGGGATCCTGAACACTGAAGCTTTCTTT. Residues: CASSQDGIRGILNTEAFF. This chain joins TRBV4-1 and TRBJ1-1; D not certain. CDR3 length: 18 residues. The germline V and J ends were trimmed by 0 bases and 0 bases, with 17 bases remaining between them. Germline loops: CDR1 MGHRA, CDR2 YSYEKL.

This rearrangement joins TRBV7-9 to TRBJ2-1, with D possibly matching TRBD1 (6 bases). Germline loops: CDR1 SEHNR, CDR2 FQNEAQ (reference sequence). Trimming shortened V by 6 bases and J by 8 bases, and 11 bases separated the two germline ends. CDR3 length: 12 residues. The CDR3 loop is CASSPYRDEQFF. The CDR3 coding sequence is TGTGCCAGCAGTCCCTACAGGGATGAGCAGTTCTTC.

In this sample, this clonotype turned up many times. CDR3 protein: CASSSGQEFYGYTF. The CDR3 DNA follows: TGCGCCAGCAGCTCGGGACAGGAATTCTATGGCTACACCTTC. The V gene is TRBV5-1, the J gene TRBJ1-2; 8 bases line up with TRBD1. This CDR3 has 14 amino acids. The germline V gene encodes CDR1 SGHRS and CDR2 YFSETQ. V lost 3 bases to trimming and J lost 4 bases; unmatched junction nucleotides: 5.

This clonotype was seen a few times. This chain uses TRBV16 with TRBJ2-2; no reliable D call. CDR1 KGHSY and CDR2 FQNENV come from the germline V gene. V was pared by 0 bases and J by 4 bases, with 3 bases between. The CDR3 extends over 13 amino acids. CDR3: CASSQSSTGELFF. Here the CDR3 DNA reads TGTGCCAGCAGCCAATCGAGCACCGGGGAGCTGTTTTTT.

Concerning this clonotype itself: Since no conserved phenylalanine or tryptophan closes the CDR3, a read error is the likely cause. The gene calls are TRBV18 and TRBJ2-6; D is possibly TRBD1 or TRBD2 (5 bases each). The CDR3 consists of 16 residues. V lost 0 bases and J 4 bases, leaving 10 bases between the germline ends. Germline V gene data show CDR1 as KGHSH and CDR2 as LQKENI. CDR3 in DNA: TGTGCCAGCTCACCACCCGGGACGCAGGGGGCCAACGTCCTGACTCTC. Protein sequence: CASSPPGTQGANVLTL.

The chain couples TRBV7-9 to TRBJ2-3; a weak D match, TRBD1 (7 bases). Trimming pared 8 bases from V and 8 bases from J, leaving 20 bases between. In germline, CDR1 is SEHNR, CDR2 FQNEAQ (reference sequence). The CDR3 length is 14 residues. The CDR3 protein is CASGPVEGARTQYF. DNA for the CDR3: TGTGCCAGCGGACCCGTGGAGGGGGCTCGTACGCAGTATTTT.

On this clonotype itself: A much larger clone lies a single base off, so this may be a read error. The J gene is TRBJ2-1, the V gene TRBV7-7; D perhaps matches TRBD2 (5 bases). Near its end, the DNA agrees better with TRBJ2-7, so the J call may be wrong. Per the germline V gene, CDR1 is SSHAT and CDR2 is FNYEAQ (reference sequence). The CDR3 loop spans 11 amino acids. Written as DNA, the CDR3 is TGTGCTAGCAGCTCCGGGGATGAGCAGTACTTC. As protein: CASSSGDEQYF.

CDR3 bases: TGTGCCAGCACCTCTAGGCTCCTTAATTCACCCCTCCACTTT. This codes for CASTSRLLNSPLHF. The chain has TRBV11-2 and TRBJ1-6; D is uncertain. CDR3 size: 14 residues. V was pared by 7 bases and J by 6 bases, with 13 bases between. Germline V gene lookup returns CDR1 SGHAT and CDR2 FQNNGV.